This T cell receptor (beta chain) was sequenced in a study of cytomegalovirus exposure and HLA in healthy donors. Vbeta (60) and Jbeta (13) primers were used in the PCR. TCRdb's copy holds only in-frame clones and misses some; the assay was immunoSEQ multiplex PCR. The table includes approximately 130,000 clones, around 85% detected once. Overall study findings and caveats: Accurate predictions that matched the HLA-A and HLA-B alleles of most subjects were reportedly made from TCR beta sequences.

In nominal health when sampled, donors likely had unrecorded immune exposures nonetheless. Turning to this clone: As yet, its antigen is unknown.

This clonotype was obtained from a woman younger than 45 in good health and CMV-seropositive. Sequencing used PBMCs.

The CDR3 region is CASSQAQGKRETQYF. CDR3 nucleotides: TGTGCCAGCAGCCAAGCGCAGGGGAAGAGGGAGACCCAGTACTTC. The V call is TRBV14, the J call TRBJ2-5, with a tentative D call TRBD1 (6 bases). Germline lookup yields CDR1 SGHDN and CDR2 FVKESK. The V and J ends lost 1 base and 5 bases respectively, with 14 bases between them. The CDR3 loop spans 15 amino acids.